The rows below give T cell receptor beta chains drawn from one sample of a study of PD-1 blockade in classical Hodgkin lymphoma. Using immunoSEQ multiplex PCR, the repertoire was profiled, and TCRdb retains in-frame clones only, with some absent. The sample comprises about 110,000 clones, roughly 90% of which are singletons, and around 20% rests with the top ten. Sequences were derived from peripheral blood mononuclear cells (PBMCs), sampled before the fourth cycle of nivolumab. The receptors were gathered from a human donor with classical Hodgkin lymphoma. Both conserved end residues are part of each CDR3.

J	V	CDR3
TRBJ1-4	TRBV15	CATSENRDVSEKLFF
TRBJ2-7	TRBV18	CASSRPTDDEQYF
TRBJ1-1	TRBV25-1	CASTRGRGTAEAFF
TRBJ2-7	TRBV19	CASSIVGSSYEQYF
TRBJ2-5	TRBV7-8	CASSYGTLQETQYF
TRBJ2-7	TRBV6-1	CASSGEYEQYF
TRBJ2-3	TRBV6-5	CASSYPGDTQYF
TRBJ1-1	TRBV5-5	CASSEDSNWFAFF
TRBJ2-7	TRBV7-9	CASTRGLGLVEQYF
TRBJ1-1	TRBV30	CAWRRGDTEAFF
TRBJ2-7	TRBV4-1	CASSQDRGSSYEQYF
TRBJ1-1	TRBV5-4	CASSSQQQMNTEAFF
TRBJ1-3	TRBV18	CASSPLVEGNTIYF
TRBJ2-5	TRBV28	CASTPTGQRETQYF
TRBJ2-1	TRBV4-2	CASSQETSGVYNEQFF
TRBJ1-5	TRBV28	CASIGGGSNQPQHF
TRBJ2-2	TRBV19	CASRGLADNTGELFF
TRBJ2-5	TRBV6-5	CASSFAGTGIQETQYF
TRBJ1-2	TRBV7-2	CASSSPIYGDGYTF
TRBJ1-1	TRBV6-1	CASSVVAGMNTEAFF
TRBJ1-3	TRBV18	CASSLSGASGNTIYF
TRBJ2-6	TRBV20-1	CSFKNANVLTF
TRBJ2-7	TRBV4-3	CASSQGQLWGEQYF
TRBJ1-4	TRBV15	CATSRDPEKLFF
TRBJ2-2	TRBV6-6	CASSYSTAAYTGELFF
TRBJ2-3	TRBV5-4	CASSLDATDTQYF
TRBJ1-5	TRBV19	CASSIMGGNQPQHF
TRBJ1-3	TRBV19	CASSNGGNTIYF
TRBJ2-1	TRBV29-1	CSVSGTISDYNEQFF
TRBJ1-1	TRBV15	CATSSRGSDTEAFF
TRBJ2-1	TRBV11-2	CASSPRASSYNEQFF
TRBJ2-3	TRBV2	CASSESASGSADTQYF
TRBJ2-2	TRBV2	CASRASGGLNTGELFF